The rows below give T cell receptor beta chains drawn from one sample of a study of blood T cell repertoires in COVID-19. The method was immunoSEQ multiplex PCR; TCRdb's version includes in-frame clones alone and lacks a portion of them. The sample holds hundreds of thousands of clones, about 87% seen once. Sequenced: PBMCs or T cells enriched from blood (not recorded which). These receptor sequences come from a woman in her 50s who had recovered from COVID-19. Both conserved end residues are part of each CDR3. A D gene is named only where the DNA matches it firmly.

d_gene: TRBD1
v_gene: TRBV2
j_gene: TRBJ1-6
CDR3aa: CASRGQGANNSPLHF

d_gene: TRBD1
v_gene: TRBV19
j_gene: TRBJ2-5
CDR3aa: CASSRSTGSAETQYF

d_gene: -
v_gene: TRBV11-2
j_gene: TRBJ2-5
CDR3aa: CASTPGGAGTQYF

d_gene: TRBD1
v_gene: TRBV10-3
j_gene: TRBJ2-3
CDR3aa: CAISESTGVGTDTQYF

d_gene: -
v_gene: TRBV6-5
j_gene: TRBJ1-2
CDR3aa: CASRREANYGYTF

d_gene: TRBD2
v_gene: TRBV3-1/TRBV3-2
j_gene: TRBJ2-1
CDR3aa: CASSPRSEPRDYTYNEQFF

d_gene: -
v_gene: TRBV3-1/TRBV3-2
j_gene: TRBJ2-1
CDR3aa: CASSQILSTEQFF

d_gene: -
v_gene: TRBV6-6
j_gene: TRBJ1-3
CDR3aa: CASERPTSGNTIYF

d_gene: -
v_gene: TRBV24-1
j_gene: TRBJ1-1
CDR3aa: CATSAGTNPEAFF

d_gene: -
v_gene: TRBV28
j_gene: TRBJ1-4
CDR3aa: CASREDGKEKLFF